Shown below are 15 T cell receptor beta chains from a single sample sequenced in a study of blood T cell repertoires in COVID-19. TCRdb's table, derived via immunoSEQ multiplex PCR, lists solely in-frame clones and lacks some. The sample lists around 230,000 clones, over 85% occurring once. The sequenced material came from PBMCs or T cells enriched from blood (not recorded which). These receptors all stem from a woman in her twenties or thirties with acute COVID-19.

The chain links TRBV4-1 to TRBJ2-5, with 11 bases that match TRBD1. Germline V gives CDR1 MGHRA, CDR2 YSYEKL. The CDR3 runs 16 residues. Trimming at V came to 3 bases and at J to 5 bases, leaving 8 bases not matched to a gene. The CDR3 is CASSQTGQGVMETQYF. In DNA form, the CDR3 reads TGCGCCAGCAGCCAGACGGGACAGGGGGTTATGGAGACCCAGTACTTC.

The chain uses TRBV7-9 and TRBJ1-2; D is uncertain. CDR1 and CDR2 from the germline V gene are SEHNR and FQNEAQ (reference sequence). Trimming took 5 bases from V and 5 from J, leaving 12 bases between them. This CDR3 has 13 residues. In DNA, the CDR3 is TGTGCCAGCAGCCGCGCCTCGGGGTATGGCTACACCTTC. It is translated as CASSRASGYGYTF.

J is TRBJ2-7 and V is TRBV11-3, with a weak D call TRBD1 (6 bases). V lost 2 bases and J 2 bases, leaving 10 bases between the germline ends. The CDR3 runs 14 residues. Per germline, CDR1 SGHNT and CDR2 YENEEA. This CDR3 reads CASSLRGQPYEQYF. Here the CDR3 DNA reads TGTGCCAGCAGCTTAAGAGGACAGCCCTACGAGCAGTACTTC.

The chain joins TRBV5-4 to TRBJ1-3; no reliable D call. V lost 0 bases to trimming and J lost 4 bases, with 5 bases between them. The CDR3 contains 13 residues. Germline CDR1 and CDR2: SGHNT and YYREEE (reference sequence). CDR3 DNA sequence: TGTGCCAGCAGCTTGGCCCGGGGAAACACCATATATTTT. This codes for CASSLARGNTIYF.

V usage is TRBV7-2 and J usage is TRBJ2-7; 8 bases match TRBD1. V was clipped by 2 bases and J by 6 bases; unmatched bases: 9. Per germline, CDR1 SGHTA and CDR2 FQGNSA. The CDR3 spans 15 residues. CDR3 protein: CASSLMFQGASEQYF. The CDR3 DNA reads TGTGCCAGCAGCTTAATGTTTCAGGGGGCGAGCGAGCAGTACTTC.

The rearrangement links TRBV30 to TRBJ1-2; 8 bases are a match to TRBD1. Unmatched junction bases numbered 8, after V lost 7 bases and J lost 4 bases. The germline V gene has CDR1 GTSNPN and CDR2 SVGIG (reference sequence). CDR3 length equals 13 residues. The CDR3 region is CASEGDRIYGYTF. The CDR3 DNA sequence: TGTGCCTCAGAGGGGGACAGGATCTATGGCTACACCTTC.

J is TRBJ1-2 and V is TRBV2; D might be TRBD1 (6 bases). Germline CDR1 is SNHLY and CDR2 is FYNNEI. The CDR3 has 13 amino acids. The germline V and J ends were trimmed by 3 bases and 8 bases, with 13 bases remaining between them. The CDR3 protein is CASSDAGARGYTF. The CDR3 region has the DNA TGTGCCAGCAGTGATGCGGGGGCGCGAGGCTACACCTTC.

The CDR3 bases are TGTGCCAGCAGCCCAGCGGGGAACGAGCAGTTCTTC. As protein: CASSPAGNEQFF. This chain connects TRBV5-5 to TRBJ2-1, with 7 bases aligning to TRBD2. V lost 4 bases, J lost 10 bases, and 5 bases stayed unmatched. The CDR3 consists of 12 residues. CDR1 SGHKS and CDR2 YYEKEE come from the germline V gene (reference sequence).

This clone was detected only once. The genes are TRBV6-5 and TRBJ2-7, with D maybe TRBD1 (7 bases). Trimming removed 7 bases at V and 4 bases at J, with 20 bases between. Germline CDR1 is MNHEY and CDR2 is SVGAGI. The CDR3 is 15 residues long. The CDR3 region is CASTPWDSGLYEQYF. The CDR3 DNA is TGTGCCAGCACCCCTTGGGACAGCGGGCTATACGAGCAGTACTTC.

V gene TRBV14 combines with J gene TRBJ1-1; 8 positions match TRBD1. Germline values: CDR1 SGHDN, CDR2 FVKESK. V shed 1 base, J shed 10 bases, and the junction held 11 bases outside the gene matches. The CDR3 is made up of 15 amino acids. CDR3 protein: CASSQVRTGPELAFF. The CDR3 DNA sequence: TGTGCCAGCAGCCAAGTACGGACAGGGCCCGAGTTAGCTTTCTTT.

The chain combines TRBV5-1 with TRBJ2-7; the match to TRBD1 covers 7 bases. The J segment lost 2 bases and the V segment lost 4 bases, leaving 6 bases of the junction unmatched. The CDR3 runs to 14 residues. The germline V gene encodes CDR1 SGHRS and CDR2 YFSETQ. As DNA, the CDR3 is TGCGCCAGCAGCCTGGGACAGACCACCTACGAGCAGTACTTC. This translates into CASSLGQTTYEQYF.

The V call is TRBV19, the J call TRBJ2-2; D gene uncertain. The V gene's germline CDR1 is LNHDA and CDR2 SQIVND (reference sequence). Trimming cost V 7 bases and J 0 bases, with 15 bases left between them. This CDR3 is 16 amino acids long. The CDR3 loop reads CASIHHGPPNTGELFF. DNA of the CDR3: TGTGCCAGTATCCATCATGGGCCCCCGAACACCGGGGAGCTGTTTTTT.

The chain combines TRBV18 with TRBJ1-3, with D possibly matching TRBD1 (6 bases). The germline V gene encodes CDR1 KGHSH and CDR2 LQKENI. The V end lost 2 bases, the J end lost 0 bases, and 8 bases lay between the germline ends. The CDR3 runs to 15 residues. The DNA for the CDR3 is TGTGCCAGCTCACCAGGGGGCAACTCTGGAAACACCATATATTTT. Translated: CASSPGGNSGNTIYF.

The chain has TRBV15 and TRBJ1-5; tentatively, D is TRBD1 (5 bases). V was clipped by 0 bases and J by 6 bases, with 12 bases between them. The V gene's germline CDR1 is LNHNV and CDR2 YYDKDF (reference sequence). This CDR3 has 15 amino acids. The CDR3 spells CATSRDAGVSQPQHF. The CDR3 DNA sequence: TGTGCCACCAGCAGAGATGCGGGGGTAAGTCAGCCCCAGCATTTT.

Here the CDR3 DNA reads TGTGCCAGCTCACCATCCGGCAGGGCCTACGAGCAGTACTTC. Its translation: CASSPSGRAYEQYF. V is TRBV18 and J is TRBJ2-7, with D perhaps matching TRBD1 (5 bases). Germline CDR1 is KGHSH and CDR2 is LQKENI. V was cut by 2 bases and J by 2 bases, with 10 bases left in between. The CDR3 runs to 14 residues.